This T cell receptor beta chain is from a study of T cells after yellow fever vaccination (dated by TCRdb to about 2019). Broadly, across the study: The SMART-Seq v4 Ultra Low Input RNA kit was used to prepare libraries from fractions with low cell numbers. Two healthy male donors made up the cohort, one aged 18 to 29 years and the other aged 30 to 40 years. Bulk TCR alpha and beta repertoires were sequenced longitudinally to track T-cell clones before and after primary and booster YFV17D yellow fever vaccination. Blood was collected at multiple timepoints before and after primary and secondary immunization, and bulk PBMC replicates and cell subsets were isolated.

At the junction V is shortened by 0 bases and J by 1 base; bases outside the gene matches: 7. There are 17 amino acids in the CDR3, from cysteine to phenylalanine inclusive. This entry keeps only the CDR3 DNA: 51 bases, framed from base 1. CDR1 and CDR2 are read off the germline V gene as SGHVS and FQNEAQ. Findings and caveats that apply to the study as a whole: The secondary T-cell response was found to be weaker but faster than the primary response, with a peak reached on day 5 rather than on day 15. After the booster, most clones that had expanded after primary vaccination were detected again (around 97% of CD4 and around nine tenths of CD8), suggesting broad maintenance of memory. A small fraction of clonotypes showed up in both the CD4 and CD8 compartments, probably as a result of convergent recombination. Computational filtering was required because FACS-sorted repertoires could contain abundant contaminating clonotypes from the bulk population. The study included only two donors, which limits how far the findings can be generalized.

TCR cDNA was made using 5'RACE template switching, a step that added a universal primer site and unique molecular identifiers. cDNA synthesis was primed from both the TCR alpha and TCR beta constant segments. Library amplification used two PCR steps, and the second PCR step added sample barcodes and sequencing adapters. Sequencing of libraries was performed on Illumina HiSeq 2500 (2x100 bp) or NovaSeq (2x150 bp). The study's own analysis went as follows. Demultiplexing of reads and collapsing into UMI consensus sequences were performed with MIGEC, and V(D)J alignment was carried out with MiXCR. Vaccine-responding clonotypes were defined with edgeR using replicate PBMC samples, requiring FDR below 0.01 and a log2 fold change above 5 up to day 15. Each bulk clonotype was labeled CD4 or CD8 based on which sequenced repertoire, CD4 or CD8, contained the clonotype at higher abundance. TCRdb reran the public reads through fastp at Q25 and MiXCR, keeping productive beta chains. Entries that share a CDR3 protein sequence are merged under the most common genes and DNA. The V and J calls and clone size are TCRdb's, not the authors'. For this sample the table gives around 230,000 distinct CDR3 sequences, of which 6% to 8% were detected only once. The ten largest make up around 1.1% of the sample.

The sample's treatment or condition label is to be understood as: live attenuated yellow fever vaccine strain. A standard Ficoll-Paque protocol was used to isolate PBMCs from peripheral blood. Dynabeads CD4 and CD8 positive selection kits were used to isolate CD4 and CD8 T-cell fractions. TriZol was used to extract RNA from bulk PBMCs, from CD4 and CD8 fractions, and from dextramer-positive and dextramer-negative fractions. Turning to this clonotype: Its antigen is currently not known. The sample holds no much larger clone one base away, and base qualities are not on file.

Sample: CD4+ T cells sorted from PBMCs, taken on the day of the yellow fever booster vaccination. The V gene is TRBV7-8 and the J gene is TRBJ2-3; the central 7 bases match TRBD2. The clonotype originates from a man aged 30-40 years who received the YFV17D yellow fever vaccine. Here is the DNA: TGTGCCAGCAGCTTAGCGGGAGGGCCATCGGGCACAGATACGCAGTATTTT. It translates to CASSLAGGPSGTDTQYF.